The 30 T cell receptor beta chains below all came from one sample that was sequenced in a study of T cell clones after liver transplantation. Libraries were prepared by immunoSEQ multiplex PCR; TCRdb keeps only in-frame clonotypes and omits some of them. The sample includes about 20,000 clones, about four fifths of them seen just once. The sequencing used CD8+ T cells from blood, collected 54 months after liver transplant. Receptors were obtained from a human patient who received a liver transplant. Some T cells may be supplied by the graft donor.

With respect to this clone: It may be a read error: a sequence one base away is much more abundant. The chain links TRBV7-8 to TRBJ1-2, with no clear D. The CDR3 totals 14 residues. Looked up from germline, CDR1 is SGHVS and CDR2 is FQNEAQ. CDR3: CASSLVRENYGYIF. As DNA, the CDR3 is TGTGCCAGCAGCTTAGTAAGGGAAAACTATGGCTACATCTTC.

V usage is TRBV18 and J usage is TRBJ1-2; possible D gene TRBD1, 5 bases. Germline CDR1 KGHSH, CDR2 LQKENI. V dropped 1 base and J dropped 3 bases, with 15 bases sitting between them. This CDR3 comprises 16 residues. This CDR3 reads CASSPLRGGDHYGYTF. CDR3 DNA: TGTGCCAGCTCACCACTACGCGGGGGGGACCACTATGGCTACACCTTC. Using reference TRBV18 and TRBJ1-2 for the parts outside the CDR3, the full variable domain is NAGVMQNPRHLVRRRGQEARLRCSPMKGHSHVYWYRQLPEEGLKFMVYLQKENIIDESGMPKERFSAEFPKEGPSILRIQQVVRGDSAAYFCASSPLRGGDHYGYTFGSGTRLTVV.

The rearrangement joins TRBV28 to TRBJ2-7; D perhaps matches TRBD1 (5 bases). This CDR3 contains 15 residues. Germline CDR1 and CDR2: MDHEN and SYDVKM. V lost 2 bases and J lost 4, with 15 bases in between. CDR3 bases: TGTGCCAGCAGTTTAGGACCAGGGTTAGGGTACGAGCAGTACTTC. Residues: CASSLGPGLGYEQYF.

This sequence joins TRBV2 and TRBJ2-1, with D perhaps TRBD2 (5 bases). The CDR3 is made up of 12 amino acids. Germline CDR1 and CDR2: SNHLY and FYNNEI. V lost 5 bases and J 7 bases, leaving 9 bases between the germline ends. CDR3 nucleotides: TGTGCCAGCAGTCCCGGCGGGAATGAGCAGTTCTTC. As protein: CASSPGGNEQFF.

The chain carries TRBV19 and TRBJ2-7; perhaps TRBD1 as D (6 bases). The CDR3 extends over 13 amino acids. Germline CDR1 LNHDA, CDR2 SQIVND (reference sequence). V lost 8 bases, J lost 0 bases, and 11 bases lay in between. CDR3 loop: CASHPGHSYEQYF. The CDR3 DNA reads TGTGCCAGTCACCCGGGACACTCCTACGAGCAGTACTTC.

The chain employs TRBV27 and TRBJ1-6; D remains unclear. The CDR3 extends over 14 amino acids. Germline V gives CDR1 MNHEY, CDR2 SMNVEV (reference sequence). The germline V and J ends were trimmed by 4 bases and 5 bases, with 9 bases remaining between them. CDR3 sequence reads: CASSWTQDNSPLHF. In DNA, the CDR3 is TGTGCCAGCAGTTGGACCCAGGATAATTCACCCCTCCACTTT.

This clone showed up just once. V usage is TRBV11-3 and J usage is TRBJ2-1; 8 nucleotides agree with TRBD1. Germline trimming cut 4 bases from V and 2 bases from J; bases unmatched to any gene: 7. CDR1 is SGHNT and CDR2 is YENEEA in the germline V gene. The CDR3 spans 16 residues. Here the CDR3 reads CASSSKDRVTYNEQFF. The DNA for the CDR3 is TGTGCCAGCAGCTCCAAGGACAGGGTAACCTACAATGAGCAGTTCTTC.

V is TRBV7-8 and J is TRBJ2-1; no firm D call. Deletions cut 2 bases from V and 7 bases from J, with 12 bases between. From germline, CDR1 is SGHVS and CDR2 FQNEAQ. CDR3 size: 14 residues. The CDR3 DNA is TGTGCCAGCAGCTTAACCTCAGGTCCAAATGAGCAGTTCTTC. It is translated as CASSLTSGPNEQFF.

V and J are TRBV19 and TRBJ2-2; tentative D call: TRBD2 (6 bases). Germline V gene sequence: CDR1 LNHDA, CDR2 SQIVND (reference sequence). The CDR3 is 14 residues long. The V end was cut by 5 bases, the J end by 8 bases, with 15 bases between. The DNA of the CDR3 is TGTGCCAGTAGTCGAGGAATAGCGGAGGGGGAGCTGTTTTTT. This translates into CASSRGIAEGELFF.

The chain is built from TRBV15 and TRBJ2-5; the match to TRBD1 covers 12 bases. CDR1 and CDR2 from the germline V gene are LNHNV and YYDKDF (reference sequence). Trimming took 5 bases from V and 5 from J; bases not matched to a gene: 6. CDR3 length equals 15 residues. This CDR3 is CATSLPGQGAETQYF. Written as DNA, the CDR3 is TGTGCCACCAGCTTGCCGGGACAGGGGGCCGAGACCCAGTACTTC.

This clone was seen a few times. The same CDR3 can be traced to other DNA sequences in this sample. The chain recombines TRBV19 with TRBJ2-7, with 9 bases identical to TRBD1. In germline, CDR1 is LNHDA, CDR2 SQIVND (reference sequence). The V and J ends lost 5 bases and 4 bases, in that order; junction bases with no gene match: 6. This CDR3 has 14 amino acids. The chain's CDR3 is CASSLGQGAYEQYF. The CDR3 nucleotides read TGTGCCAGTAGTCTGGGACAGGGAGCTTACGAGCAGTACTTC.

CDR3 protein: CASSQERDRESEQYF. CDR3 DNA sequence: TGTGCCAGCAGCCAAGAGAGGGACAGGGAATCCGAGCAGTACTTC. The chain joins TRBV4-2 to TRBJ2-7; the match to TRBD1 covers 9 bases. The CDR3 consists of 15 residues. Germline V gene data show CDR1 as LGHNA and CDR2 as YNFKEQ. V lost 0 bases to trimming and J lost 6 bases; unmatched junction nucleotides: 6.

The CDR3, as DNA: TGTGCCAGCAGTGAAGGCCCCCTGGGAGATGAGCAGTTCTTC. Its protein is CASSEGPLGDEQFF. The V gene is TRBV2, the J gene TRBJ2-1, with D maybe TRBD2 (5 bases). Germline V gene data show CDR1 as SNHLY and CDR2 as FYNNEI. The CDR3 extends over 14 amino acids. The germline V and J ends were trimmed by 1 base and 8 bases, with 12 bases remaining between them.

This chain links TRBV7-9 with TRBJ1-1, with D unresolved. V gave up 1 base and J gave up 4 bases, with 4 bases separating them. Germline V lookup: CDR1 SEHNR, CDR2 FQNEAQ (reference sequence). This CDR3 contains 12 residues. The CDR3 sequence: CASSLGVTEAFF. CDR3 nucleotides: TGTGCCAGCAGCTTAGGGGTCACTGAAGCTTTCTTT. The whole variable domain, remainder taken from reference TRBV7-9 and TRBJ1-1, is DTGVSQNPRHKITKRGQNVTFRCDPISEHNRLYWYRQTLGQGPEFLTYFQNEAQLEKSRLLSDRFSAERPKGSFSTLEIQRTEQGDSAMYLCASSLGVTEAFFGQGTRLTVV.

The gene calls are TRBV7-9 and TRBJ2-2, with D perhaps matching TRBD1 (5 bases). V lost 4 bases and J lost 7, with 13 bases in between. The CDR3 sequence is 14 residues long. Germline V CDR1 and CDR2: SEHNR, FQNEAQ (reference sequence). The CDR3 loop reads CASSSTGRGGELFF. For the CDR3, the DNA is TGTGCCAGCAGCTCCACAGGAAGGGGCGGGGAGCTGTTTTTT.

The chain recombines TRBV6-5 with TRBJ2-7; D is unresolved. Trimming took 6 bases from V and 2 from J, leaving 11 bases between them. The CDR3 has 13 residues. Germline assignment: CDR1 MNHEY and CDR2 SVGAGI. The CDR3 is CASSPSVTYEQYF. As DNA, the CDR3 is TGTGCCAGCAGCCCCTCAGTGACCTACGAGCAGTACTTC.

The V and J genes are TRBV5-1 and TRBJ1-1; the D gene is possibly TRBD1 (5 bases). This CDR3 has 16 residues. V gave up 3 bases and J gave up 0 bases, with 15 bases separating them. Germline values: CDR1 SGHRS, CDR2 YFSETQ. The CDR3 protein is CASSSGLGLMNTEAFF. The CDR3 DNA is TGCGCCAGCAGCTCCGGCCTGGGACTCATGAACACTGAAGCTTTCTTT.

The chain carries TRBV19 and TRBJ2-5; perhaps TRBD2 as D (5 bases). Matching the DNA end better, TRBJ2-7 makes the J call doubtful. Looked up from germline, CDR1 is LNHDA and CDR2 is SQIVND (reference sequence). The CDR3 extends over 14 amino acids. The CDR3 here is CASSTAVRSYEQYF. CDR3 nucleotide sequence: TGTGCCAGTAGTACAGCGGTACGTTCCTACGAGCAGTACTTC.

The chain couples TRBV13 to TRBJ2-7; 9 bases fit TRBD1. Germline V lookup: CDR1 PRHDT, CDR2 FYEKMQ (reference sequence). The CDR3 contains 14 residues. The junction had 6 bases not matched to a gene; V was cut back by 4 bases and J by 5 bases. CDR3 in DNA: TGTGCCAGCAGCTCACGGACAGGGGATAACGAGCAGTACTTC. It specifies CASSSRTGDNEQYF.

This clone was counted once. The CDR3 coding sequence is TGCAGCGTTGTTACTTCGGACACTGAAGCTTTCTTT. Its translation: CSVVTSDTEAFF. The rearrangement joins TRBV29-1 to TRBJ1-1; the D is unclear. Trimming removed 4 bases from V and 3 bases from J, with 9 bases in between. The germline CDR1 and CDR2 sequences are SQVTM and ANQGSEA. CDR3 length equals 12 residues.

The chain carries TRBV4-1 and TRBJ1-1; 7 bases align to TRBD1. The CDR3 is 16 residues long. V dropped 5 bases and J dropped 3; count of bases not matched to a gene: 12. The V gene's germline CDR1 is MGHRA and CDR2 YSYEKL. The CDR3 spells CASSYQLQGIHTEAFF. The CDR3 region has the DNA TGCGCCAGCAGCTACCAACTACAGGGGATTCACACTGAAGCTTTCTTT.

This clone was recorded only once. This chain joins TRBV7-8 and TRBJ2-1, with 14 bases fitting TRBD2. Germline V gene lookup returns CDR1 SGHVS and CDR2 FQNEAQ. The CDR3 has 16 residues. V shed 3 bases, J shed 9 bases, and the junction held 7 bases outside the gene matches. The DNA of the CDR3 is TGTGCCAGCAGCTTCCCGGGACTAGCGGGGGTACCTGAGCAGTTCTTC. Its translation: CASSFPGLAGVPEQFF.

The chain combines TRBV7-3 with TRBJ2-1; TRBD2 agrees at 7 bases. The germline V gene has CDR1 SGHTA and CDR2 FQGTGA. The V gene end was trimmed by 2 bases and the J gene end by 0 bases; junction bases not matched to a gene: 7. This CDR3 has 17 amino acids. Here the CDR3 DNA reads TGTGCCAGCAGCTTATTCGGCGGGGGAGACTCCTACAATGAGCAGTTCTTC. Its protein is CASSLFGGGDSYNEQFF.

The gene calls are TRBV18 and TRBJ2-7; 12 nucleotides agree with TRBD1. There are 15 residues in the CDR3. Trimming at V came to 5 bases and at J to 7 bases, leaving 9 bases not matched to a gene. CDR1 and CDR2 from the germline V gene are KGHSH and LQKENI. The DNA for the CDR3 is TGTGCCAGCTCATCCGGGGACAGGGGGCTCATGGAGCAGTACTTC. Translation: CASSSGDRGLMEQYF.

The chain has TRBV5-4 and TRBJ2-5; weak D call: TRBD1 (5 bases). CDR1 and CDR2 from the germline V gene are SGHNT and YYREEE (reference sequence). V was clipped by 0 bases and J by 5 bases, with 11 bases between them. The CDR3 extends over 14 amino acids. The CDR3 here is CASSLADSVETQYF. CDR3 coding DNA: TGTGCCAGCAGCTTGGCAGACAGCGTGGAGACCCAGTACTTC.

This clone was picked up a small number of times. In DNA form, the CDR3 reads TGTGCCAGCAGGGGACAGGGGTTCGGGGAGCTGTTTTTT. Amino acids: CASRGQGFGELFF. This sequence joins TRBV27 and TRBJ2-2, with 10 bases fitting TRBD1. Germline CDR1 is MNHEY and CDR2 is SMNVEV (reference sequence). This CDR3 comprises 13 residues. V was pared by 6 bases and J by 7 bases, with 2 bases of the junction left unmatched.

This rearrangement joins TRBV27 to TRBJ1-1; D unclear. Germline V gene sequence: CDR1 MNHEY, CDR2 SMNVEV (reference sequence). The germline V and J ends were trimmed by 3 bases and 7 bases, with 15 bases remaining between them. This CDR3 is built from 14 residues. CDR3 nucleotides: TGTGCCAGCAGTTTTATCGGGGTGGATAATGAAGCTTTCTTT. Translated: CASSFIGVDNEAFF.

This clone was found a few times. CDR3 region: CASSLADEKLFF. CDR3 coding DNA: TGTGCCAGCAGCTTAGCAGACGAAAAACTGTTTTTT. This rearrangement joins TRBV7-6 to TRBJ1-4; D unclear. This CDR3 region has 12 residues. The V gene's germline CDR1 is SGHVS and CDR2 FNYEAQ. Trimming left V 0 bases short and J 8 bases short, with 4 bases between.

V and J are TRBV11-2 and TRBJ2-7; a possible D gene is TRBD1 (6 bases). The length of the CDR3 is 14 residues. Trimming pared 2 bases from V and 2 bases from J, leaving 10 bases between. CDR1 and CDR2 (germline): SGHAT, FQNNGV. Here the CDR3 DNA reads TGTGCCAGCAGCTTATCAGGGGCCCCCTACGAGCAGTACTTC. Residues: CASSLSGAPYEQYF. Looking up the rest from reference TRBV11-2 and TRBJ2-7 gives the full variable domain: EAGVAQSPRYKIIEKRQSVAFWCNPISGHATLYWYQQILGQGPKLLIQFQNNGVVDDSQLPKDRFSAERLKGVDSTLKIQPAKLEDSAVYLCASSLSGAPYEQYFGPGTRLTVT.

The CDR3 DNA is TGTGCCAGCGGCCGGGACGGTAACTATGGCTACACCTTC. It codes for CASGRDGNYGYTF. The chain links TRBV28 to TRBJ1-2, with D possibly matching TRBD1 (5 bases). Germline V CDR1 and CDR2: MDHEN, SYDVKM. Deletions cut 8 bases from V and 1 base from J, with 11 bases between. This CDR3 contains 13 residues.